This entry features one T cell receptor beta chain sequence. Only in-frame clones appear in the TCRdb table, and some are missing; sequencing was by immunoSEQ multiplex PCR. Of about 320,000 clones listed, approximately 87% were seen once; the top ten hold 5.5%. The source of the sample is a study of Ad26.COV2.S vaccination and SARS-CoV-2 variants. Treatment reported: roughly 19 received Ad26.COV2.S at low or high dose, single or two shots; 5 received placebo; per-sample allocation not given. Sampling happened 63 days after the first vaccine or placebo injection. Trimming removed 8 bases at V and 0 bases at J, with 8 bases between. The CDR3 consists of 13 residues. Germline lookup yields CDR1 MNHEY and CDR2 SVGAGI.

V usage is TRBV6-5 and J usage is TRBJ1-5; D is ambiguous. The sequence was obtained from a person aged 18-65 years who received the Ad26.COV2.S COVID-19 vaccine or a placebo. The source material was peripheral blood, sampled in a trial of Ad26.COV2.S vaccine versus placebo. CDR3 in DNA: TGTGCCAGCGGGGAGTATAGCAATCAGCCCCAGCATTTT. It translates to CASGEYSNQPQHF.